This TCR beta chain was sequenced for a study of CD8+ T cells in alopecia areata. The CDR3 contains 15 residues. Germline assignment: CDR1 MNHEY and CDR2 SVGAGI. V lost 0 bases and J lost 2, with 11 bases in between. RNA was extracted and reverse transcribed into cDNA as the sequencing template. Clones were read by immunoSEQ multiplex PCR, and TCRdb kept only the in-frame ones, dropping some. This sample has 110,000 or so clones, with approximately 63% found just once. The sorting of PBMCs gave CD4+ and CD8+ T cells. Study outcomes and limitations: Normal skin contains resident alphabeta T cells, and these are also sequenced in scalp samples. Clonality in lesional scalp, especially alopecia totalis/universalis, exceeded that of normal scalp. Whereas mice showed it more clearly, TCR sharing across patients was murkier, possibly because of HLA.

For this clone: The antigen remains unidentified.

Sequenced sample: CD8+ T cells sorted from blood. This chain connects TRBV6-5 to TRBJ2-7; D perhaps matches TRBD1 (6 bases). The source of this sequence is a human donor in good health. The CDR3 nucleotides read TGTGCCAGCAGTTACTCGACCAGGGGAGCCTACGAGCAGTACTTC. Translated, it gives CASSYSTRGAYEQYF.